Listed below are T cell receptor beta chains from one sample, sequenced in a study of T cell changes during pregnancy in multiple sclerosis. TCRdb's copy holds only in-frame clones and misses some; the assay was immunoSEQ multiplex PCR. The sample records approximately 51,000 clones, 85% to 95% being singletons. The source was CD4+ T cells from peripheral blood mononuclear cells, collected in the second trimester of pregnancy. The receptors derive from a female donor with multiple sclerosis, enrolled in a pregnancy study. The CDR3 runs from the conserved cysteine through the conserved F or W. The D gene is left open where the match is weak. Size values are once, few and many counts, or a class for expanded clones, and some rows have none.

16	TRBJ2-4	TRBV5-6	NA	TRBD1	TGTGCCAGCAGCCACCAGACAGGGAGAACCAGAAACATTCAGTACTTC	CASSHQTGRTRNIQYF
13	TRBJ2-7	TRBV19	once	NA	TGTGCCAGTAGTATCGTCCGCTCCTACGAGCAGTACTTC	CASSIVRSYEQYF
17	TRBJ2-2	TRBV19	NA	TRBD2	TGTGCCAGTAGAAGGACCGGACTAGCGGGGAACACCGGGGAGCTGTTTTTT	CASRRTGLAGNTGELFF
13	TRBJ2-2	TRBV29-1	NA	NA	TGCAGCGTTGGGGGCAGGGTTACCGGGGAGCTGTTTTTT	CSVGGRVTGELFF
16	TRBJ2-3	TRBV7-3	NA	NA	TGTGCCAGCAGCCACCCTCTGGAATACGGGACAGATACGCAGTATTTT	CASSHPLEYGTDTQYF
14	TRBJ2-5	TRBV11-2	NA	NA	TGTGCCAGCAGCGCGCGGACAGAGCAAGAGACCCAGTACTTC	CASSARTEQETQYF
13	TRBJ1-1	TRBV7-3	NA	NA	TGTGCCAGCAGCCTACAGGGAAGCACTGAAGCTTTCTTT	CASSLQGSTEAFF
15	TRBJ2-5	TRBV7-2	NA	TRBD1	TGTGCCAGCAGCGCCCGGACAGGGAGACAAGAGACCCAGTACTTC	CASSARTGRQETQYF
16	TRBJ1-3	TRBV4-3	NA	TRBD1	TGCGCCAGCAGCCAGGCTAGTAGGGGGCCTGGAAACACCATATATTTT	CASSQASRGPGNTIYF
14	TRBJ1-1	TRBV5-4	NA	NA	TGTGCCAGCAGCCCCCCGACAGTGAACACTGAAGCTTTCTTT	CASSPPTVNTEAFF
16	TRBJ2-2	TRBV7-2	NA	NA	TGTGCCAGCAGCTTAGGGGCAGCACAAGATACCGGGGAGCTGTTTTTT	CASSLGAAQDTGELFF
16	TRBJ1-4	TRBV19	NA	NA	TGTGCCAGTAGTAACCTGACCGAGGCAACTAATGAAAAACTGTTTTTT	CASSNLTEATNEKLFF
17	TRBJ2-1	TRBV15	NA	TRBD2	TGTGCCACCAGCAGAGTAGGTAGCGGGGGGGCCTTCGCTGAGCAGTTCTTC	CATSRVGSGGAFAEQFF
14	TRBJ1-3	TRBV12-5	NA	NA	TGTGCTAGTGGTTTTTCAGGGGCTGGAAACACCATATATTTT	CASGFSGAGNTIYF
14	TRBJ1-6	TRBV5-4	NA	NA	TGTGCCAGCAGCTCACAGGGTAGTAATTCACCCCTCCACTTT	CASSSQGSNSPLHF
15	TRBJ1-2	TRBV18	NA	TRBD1	TGTGCCAGCTCACCCTTCGGACAGGGAGTCCAGGGCTACACCTTC	CASSPFGQGVQGYTF
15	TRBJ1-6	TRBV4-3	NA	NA	TGCGCCAGCAGCCAAGACCCACAAGATAATTCACCCCTCCACTTT	CASSQDPQDNSPLHF
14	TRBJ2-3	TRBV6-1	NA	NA	TGTGCCAGCAGTGGGGGGGGGCCCACAGATACGCAGTATTTT	CASSGGGPTDTQYF
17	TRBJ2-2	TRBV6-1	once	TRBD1	TGTGCCAGCAGTGAATGGGAAACAGGGGCGAACACCGGGGAGCTGTTTTTT	CASSEWETGANTGELFF
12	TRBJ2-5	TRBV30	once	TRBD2	TGTGCCTGGAGCGGGGGGGAAGAGACCCAGTACTTC	CAWSGGEETQYF
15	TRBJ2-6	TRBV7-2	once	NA	TGTGCCAGCAGCTTGTGGGGGGCTGGGGCCAACGTCCTGACTTTC	CASSLWGAGANVLTF
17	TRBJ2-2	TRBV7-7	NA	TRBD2	TGTGCCAGCAGCTCAGGGACTAGCGGGGCGAACACCGGGGAGCTGTTTTTT	CASSSGTSGANTGELFF
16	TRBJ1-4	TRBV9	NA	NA	TGTGCCAGCAGCACGTCGACAGGCCAAAATGGGGAAAAACTGTTTTTT	CASSTSTGQNGEKLFF
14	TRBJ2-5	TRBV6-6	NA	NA	TGTGCCAGCAGTTACTCCACTTCCCAAGAGACCCAGTACTTC	CASSYSTSQETQYF
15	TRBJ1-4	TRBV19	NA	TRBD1	TGTGCCAGTAGTACTCGGGACAGGGGACCTGAAAAACTGTTTTTT	CASSTRDRGPEKLFF
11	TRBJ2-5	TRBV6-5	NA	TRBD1	TGTGCCAGCAGTAAGGACAGGGTCCAGTACTTC	CASSKDRVQYF
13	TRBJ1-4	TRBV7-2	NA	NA	TGTGCCAGCAGTTCAGGGTTAAATGAAAAACTGTTTTTT	CASSSGLNEKLFF
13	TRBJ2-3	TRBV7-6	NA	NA	TGTGCCAGCAGCTTAGCTCTGGGCCATACGCAGTATTTT	CASSLALGHTQYF
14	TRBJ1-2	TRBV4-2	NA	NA	TGTGCCAGCAGCCAAGAGGCAGGGTTGGGGGGCTACACCTTC	CASSQEAGLGGYTF
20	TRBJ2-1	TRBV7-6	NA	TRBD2	TGTGCCAGCAGCGTGAGTCGGCTAGCGGGGGGCCTGAGCTCCTACAATGAGCAGTTCTTC	CASSVSRLAGGLSSYNEQFF
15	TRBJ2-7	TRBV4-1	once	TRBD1	TGCGCCAGCAGCGCTGGGACAGGGGGCTGGTACGAGCAGTACTTC	CASSAGTGGWYEQYF
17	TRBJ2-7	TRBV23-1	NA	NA	TGCGCCAGCAGTCACCTCGGGGCTAGCGTTGAGAATTACGAGCAGTACTTC	CASSHLGASVENYEQYF
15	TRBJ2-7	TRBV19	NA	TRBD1	TGTGCCAGTAGTATAGTTTGGGCAGGGGGCTACGAGCAGTACTTC	CASSIVWAGGYEQYF
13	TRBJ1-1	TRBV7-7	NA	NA	TGTGCTAGCAGCTTACACAGGAGCACTGAAGCTTTCTTT	CASSLHRSTEAFF
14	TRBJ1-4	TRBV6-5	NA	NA	TGTGCCAGCAGTTACTCGCAGACTAATGAAAAACTGTTTTTT	CASSYSQTNEKLFF
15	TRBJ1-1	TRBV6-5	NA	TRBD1	TGTGCCAGCAGTTACAACAGGGGGTTTGACACTGAAGCTTTCTTT	CASSYNRGFDTEAFF
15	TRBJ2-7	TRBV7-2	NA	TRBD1	TGTGCCAGCAGCACCCAAACAGGGGTCCTAGGTGAGCAGTACTTC	CASSTQTGVLGEQYF
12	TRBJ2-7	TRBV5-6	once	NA	TGTGCCAGCAGCTTGAGCGGCTACGAGCAGTACTTC	CASSLSGYEQYF
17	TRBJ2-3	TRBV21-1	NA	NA	TGTGCCCACAGCAGGCCCGGGACTTATAAGAGCACAGATACGCAGTATTTT	CAHSRPGTYKSTDTQYF
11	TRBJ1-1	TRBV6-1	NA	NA	TGTGCCAGCGGAGCAGGGTTAGGTGCTTTCTTT	CASGAGLGAFF
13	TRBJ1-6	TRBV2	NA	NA	TGTGCCAGCAGGGAAGGGCCTAGTTCACCCCTCCACTTT	CASREGPSSPLHF
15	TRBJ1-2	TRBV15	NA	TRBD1	TGTGCCACCAGCAGAGGACAACAGGGGTCCTATGGCTACACCTTC	CATSRGQQGSYGYTF